This T cell receptor beta chain originates from a study of T-cell memory formation after mild COVID-19. The study's findings and limits: A balance of CD4 and CD8 characterized clones contracting day 15 to 85, whereas later expanders leaned CD4+.

Each CDR3 protein gets one entry after TCRdb re-called the 5' RACE reads with MiXCR. The profile covers just under 550,000 distinct CDR3 sequences, with about a fifth appearing a single time and around 13% taken by the ten largest. This clonotype appeared once. Its antigen is still unknown. The CDR3 is 17 amino acids. Germline values: CDR1 SEHNR, CDR2 FQNEAQ (reference sequence). With 5 bases clipped from V and 5 bases from J, the junction kept 18 bases outside the gene matches. The chain is built from TRBV7-9 and TRBJ2-7; 7 nucleotides match TRBD2. Sequenced material: PBMCs or a T cell subset sorted from them (not recorded which). The clonotype comes from an adult woman who had mild COVID-19 (a few samples of this study predate the infection). Cell type and time point are not known. CDR3 in amino acids: CASSPGSSGLPGHEQYF. The CDR3 region has the DNA TGTGCCAGCAGCCCGGGAAGTAGCGGGCTGCCCGGGCACGAGCAGTACTTC.